This T cell receptor beta chain was recorded in a study of CD8 T cells in ankylosing spondylitis. Study results and limitations: Ankylosing spondylitis blood appeared to carry a characteristic TCR beta motif of roughly 8 highly homologous variants.

This clonotype was recorded at least ten times. Its antigen is not known. Each TCR beta library was made by quantitative 5'-RACE that incorporated molecular barcodes. TCRdb re-called the 5' RACE reads through MiXCR, storing one row per CDR3 protein. Here the sample spans hundreds of thousands of distinct CDR3 sequences, 17% being singletons. V was cut by 5 bases and J by 0 bases, with 2 bases left in between. The germline gives CDR1 SEHNR, CDR2 FQNEAQ (reference sequence). The CDR3 is 12 amino acids. The rearrangement links TRBV7-9 to TRBJ1-5, with D hard to call. The clonotype comes from a male donor with ankylosing spondylitis. Material for sequencing was blood, either unsorted or a sorted T cell fraction (not recorded which). Here the CDR3 reads CASSNSNQPQHF. CDR3 coding DNA: TGTGCCAGCAGCAATAGCAATCAGCCCCAGCATTTT. Filled out from reference TRBV7-9 and TRBJ1-5, the complete variable domain reads DTGVSQNPRHKITKRGQNVTFRCDPISEHNRLYWYRQTLGQGPEFLTYFQNEAQLEKSRLLSDRFSAERPKGSFSTLEIQRTEQGDSAMYLCASSNSNQPQHFGDGTRLSIL.